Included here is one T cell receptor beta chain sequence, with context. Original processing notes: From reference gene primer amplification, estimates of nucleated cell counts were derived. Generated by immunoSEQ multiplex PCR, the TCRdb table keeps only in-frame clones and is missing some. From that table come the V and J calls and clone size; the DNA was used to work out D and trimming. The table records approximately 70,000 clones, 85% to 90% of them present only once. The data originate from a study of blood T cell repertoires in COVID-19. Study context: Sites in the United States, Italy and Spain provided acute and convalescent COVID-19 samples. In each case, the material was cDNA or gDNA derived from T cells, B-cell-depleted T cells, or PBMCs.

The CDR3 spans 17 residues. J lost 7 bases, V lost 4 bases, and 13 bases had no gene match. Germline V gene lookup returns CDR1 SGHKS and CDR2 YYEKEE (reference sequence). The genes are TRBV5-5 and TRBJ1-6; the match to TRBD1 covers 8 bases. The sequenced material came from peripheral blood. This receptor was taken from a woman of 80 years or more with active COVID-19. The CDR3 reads CASSRRDRQLGNSPLHF. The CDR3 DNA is TGTGCCAGCAGCCGCAGGGACAGGCAACTGGGGAATTCACCCCTCCACTTT.